The 19 T cell receptor beta chains below all came from one sample that was sequenced in a study of molecular identifiers for immune sequencing clone quantification. From the PCR reads, TCRdb called clonotypes with MiXCR, one entry per CDR3 protein. The top ten clones hold approximately 0.91% of a sample with approximately 90,000 distinct CDR3 sequences, approximately 24% of them seen once. The sample consisted of naive CD8+ T cells from blood, with Jurkat cell RNA spiked in. The sample's subset: FACS-sorted CD8+CD4-CCR7+CD45RA+ naive T cells. These receptors were taken from a human donor in good health. Some libraries in this study had Jurkat cell RNA spiked in.

This clonotype showed up many times. V gene TRBV28 combines with J gene TRBJ2-3; TRBD2 is a possible D gene (5 bases). This CDR3 spans 13 amino acids. Trimming pared 7 bases from V and 3 bases from J, leaving 11 bases between. Germline V CDR1 and CDR2: MDHEN, SYDVKM. In DNA form, the CDR3 reads TGTGCCAGCACCCCATGGAGGACAGATACGCAGTATTTT. Residues: CASTPWRTDTQYF.

There are a few counts of this clonotype. It may be a read error: a sequence one base away is much more abundant. The chain carries TRBV4-2 and TRBJ2-7; 11 bases align to TRBD2. The CDR3 consists of 18 residues. CDR1 is LGHNA and CDR2 is YNFKEQ in the germline V gene. CDR3: CARSLEGLAGFSSYEQYF. As DNA, the CDR3 is TGTGCCCGCAGCCTGGAAGGACTAGCGGGCTTTAGCTCCTACGAGCAGTACTTC.

On this clonotype: The conserved closing phenylalanine or tryptophan is absent in this CDR3, likely reflecting a read error. The chain carries TRBV20-1 and TRBJ2-6; D is undetermined. Germline CDR1 and CDR2: DFQATT and SNEGSKA (reference sequence). The CDR3 has 17 amino acids. V was shortened by 0 bases and J by 3 bases, with 15 bases between the two germline ends. The CDR3 DNA reads TGCAGTGCTAGAGAGGTGGTTCCTATCGGTGGGGCCAACGTCCTGACTGTC. The encoded protein is CSAREVVPIGGANVLTV.

This clonotype was found many times. The chain couples TRBV20-1 to TRBJ2-7; D ambiguous. Trimming removed 0 bases at V and 0 bases at J, with 9 bases between. CDR1 and CDR2 (germline): DFQATT, SNEGSKA (reference sequence). The CDR3 has 14 residues. Written as DNA, the CDR3 is TGCAGTGCTAGAGATGGTGAGAGCTCCTACGAGCAGTACTTC. Translating gives CSARDGESSYEQYF.

This clonotype came up a few times. V gene TRBV30 combines with J gene TRBJ1-2; D may be TRBD1 (5 bases). From germline, CDR1 is GTSNPN and CDR2 SVGIG (reference sequence). The V end was cut by 2 bases, the J end by 5 bases, with 18 bases between. This CDR3 spans 15 amino acids. The CDR3 bases are TGTGCCTGGAGTCCCGTCCCTCAGGGAGTTTATGGCTACACCTTC. Amino acids: CAWSPVPQGVYGYTF.

A note on this clonotype: A much bigger clone sits one base away, suggesting this may be a read error. This rearrangement joins TRBV6-6 to TRBJ2-1, with D maybe TRBD2 (7 bases). The CDR3 has 17 amino acids. Germline V CDR1 and CDR2: MNHNY, SVGAGI (reference sequence). The CDR3 coding sequence is TGTGCCAGCAGTTACTCGCCTCGGGGGGCAGTCTACAATGAGCAGCTCTTC. It codes for CASSYSPRGAVYNEQLF.

Regarding this clonotype: A much larger clone lies a single base off, so this may be a read error. The chain couples TRBV6-2 or TRBV6-3 to TRBJ2-7, with 7 bases matching TRBD1. CDR1 and CDR2 (germline): MNHEY, SVGEGT. Losses at the gene ends were 1 base for V and 3 bases for J; bases not matched to a gene: 6. The length of the CDR3 is 15 residues. The CDR3 region is CASSYFRDRNYEQYF. The CDR3 DNA sequence: TGTGCCAGCAGTTACTTCCGGGACAGAAACTACGAGCAGTACTTC.

This clonotype occurred many times. This chain uses TRBV5-4 with TRBJ1-1; unclear D gene. The CDR3 is 13 residues long. CDR1 and CDR2 from the germline V gene are SGHNT and YYREEE (reference sequence). V dropped 0 bases and J dropped 3 bases, with 6 bases sitting between them. The CDR3 DNA reads as TGTGCCAGCAGCTTGGGGCCGGACACTGAAGCTTTCTTT. This translates into CASSLGPDTEAFF.

The genes are TRBV29-1 and TRBJ2-7, with D tentatively TRBD1 or TRBD2 (6 bases each). Trimming cost V 4 bases and J 1 base, with 17 bases left between them. Germline V gene sequence: CDR1 SQVTM, CDR2 ANQGSEA. This CDR3 comprises 15 residues. CDR3 bases: TGCAGCGTTGTGACTAGGGACAACCCGTCCTACGAGCAGTACTTC. This gives the protein CSVVTRDNPSYEQYF.

There are a few counts of this clonotype. One base away lies a much larger clone, so this may be a sequencing read error. The rearrangement joins TRBV6-1 to TRBJ1-1; 7 bases are shared with TRBD1. The germline V gene encodes CDR1 MNHNS and CDR2 SASEGT. This CDR3 is 16 amino acids long. The DNA for the CDR3 is TGTGCCCGCAGTGAAGATAGGGGGCACAGTAACACTGAAGCTTTCTTT. Encoded protein: CARSEDRGHSNTEAFF.

The rearrangement joins TRBV7-9 to TRBJ2-1; TRBD2 matches 8 bases. This CDR3 has 14 residues. The V gene end was trimmed by 5 bases and the J gene end by 3 bases; junction bases not matched to a gene: 3. CDR1 and CDR2 from the germline V gene are SEHNR and FQNEAQ (reference sequence). The CDR3 region has the DNA TGTGCCAGCAGCACTAGCGGTTACTACAATGAGCAGTTCTTC. This encodes CASSTSGYYNEQFF.

At least ten counts were recorded for this clonotype. The rearrangement joins TRBV6-2 or TRBV6-3 to TRBJ2-3, with TRBD2 matching 15 bases. The J segment lost 2 bases and the V segment lost 7 bases, leaving 10 bases of the junction unmatched. This CDR3 has 18 amino acids. CDR1 and CDR2 from the germline V gene are MNHEY and SVGEGT. The CDR3 loop is CASTEGLAGGHTTDTQYF. The CDR3 nucleotides read TGTGCCAGCACAGAGGGACTAGCGGGGGGCCATACCACAGATACGCAGTATTTT.

A remark on this clonotype: This may arise from a read error, as a much more abundant clone is one base away. V gene TRBV6-5 combines with J gene TRBJ2-5; D possibly corresponds to TRBD1 (6 bases). This CDR3 has 15 residues. Germline V gene sequence: CDR1 MNHEY, CDR2 SVGAGI. The CDR3 region has the DNA TGTGACAGCAGTATCGACAGGTTAGGGCAAGAGACCCAGTACTTC. It codes for CDSSIDRLGQETQYF.

This clonotype was detected only once. Relative to the germline gene, one junction end is altered; a read error may explain this. The rearrangement joins TRBV4-1 to TRBJ2-5; D is perhaps TRBD2 (7 bases). The CDR3 spans 15 residues. Per germline, CDR1 MGHRA and CDR2 YSYEKL. CDR3 nucleotides: TGCGCCCGCAGCCGAGGGGGGGGGGCCCAAGAGACCCAGTACTTC. Protein sequence: CARSRGGGAQETQYF.

Note on this clonotype: A much larger clonotype is one base distant, so this may be a read error. This chain joins TRBV28 and TRBJ1-5, with TRBD1 matching 8 bases. This CDR3 contains 15 residues. Trimming cost V 1 base and J 6 bases; bases outside gene matches: 5. Germline V gene lookup returns CDR1 MDHEN and CDR2 SYDVKM. This CDR3 is CASSLSGQGGQPQHF. The CDR3 DNA is TGTGCCAGCAGTTTATCCGGACAGGGCGGTCAGCCCCAGCATTTT.

A word on this clonotype: One end of the junction fails to match germline, which may point to a read error. This chain links TRBV7-9 with TRBJ1-4, with D possibly being TRBD1 (6 bases). The germline V gene has CDR1 SEHNR and CDR2 FQNEAQ (reference sequence). This CDR3 contains 15 residues. The CDR3 nucleotides are TGTGCCAGCAGCTCCCGGACAGTCCGGGAAGAATTACTGTTATTT. The encoded protein is CASSSRTVREELLLF.

The table lists this clonotype with a few counts. This chain connects TRBV2 to TRBJ1-4; D unresolved. The length of the CDR3 is 15 residues. Per the germline V gene, CDR1 is SNHLY and CDR2 is FYNNEI. V lost 0 bases and J lost 10, with 15 bases in between. In DNA, the CDR3 is TGTGCCAGCAGTGAAGCGGTCAGTGGAGGCGGAAAACTGTTTTTT. Translating gives CASSEAVSGGGKLFF.

In its sample, this clonotype was seen a few times. In DNA, the CDR3 is TGTGTCGCCGACGGAACCGGGGAGCTGTTTTTT. It is translated as CVADGTGELFF. This chain connects TRBV30 to TRBJ2-2; D call uncertain. Germline V gene lookup returns CDR1 GTSNPN and CDR2 SVGIG (reference sequence). The CDR3 runs to 11 residues.

This clonotype occurred a few times. The chain has TRBV7-9 and TRBJ2-1, with 11 bases that match TRBD2. The trim removed 0 bases at V and 5 bases at J, leaving 12 bases unmatched. CDR1 is SEHNR, CDR2 FQNEAQ, per germline (reference sequence). This CDR3 is 19 amino acids long. CDR3 amino acids: CASSLALKTAGLADNEQFF. The DNA of the CDR3 is TGTGCCAGCAGCTTAGCGCTAAAAACTGCGGGACTAGCGGACAATGAGCAGTTCTTC.